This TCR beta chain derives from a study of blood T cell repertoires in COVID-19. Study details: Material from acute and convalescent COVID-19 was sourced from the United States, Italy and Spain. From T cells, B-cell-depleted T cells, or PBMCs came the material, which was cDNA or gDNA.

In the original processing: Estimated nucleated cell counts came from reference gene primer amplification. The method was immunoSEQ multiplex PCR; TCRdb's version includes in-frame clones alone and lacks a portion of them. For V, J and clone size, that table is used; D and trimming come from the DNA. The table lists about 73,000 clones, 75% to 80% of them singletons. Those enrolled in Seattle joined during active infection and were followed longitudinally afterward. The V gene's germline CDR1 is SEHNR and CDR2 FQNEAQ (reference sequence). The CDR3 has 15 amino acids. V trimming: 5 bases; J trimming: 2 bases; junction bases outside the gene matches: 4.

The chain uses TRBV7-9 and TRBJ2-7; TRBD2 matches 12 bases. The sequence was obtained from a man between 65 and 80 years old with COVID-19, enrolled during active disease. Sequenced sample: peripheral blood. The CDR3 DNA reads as TGTGCCAGCAGCCCGACTAGCGGGAGAACCTACGAGCAGTACTTC. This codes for CASSPTSGRTYEQYF.